This T cell receptor (beta chain) emerged from a study of T cell responses to AZD1222 COVID-19 vaccine (dated by TCRdb to about 2021). Turning to the overall study: A total of approximately 250 trial participants underwent TCR sequencing, of whom about 210 had received two doses of AZD1222 and around 26 had received two doses of the MenACWY control vaccine. Trial participants were enrolled into age subgroups of 18-55, 56-69 and 70-plus years, which contained about 150, 28 and 57 TCR-sequenced participants, respectively. The investigation overall reported the following: In the small 56-69-year group, the increase in depth fell short of significance, most likely because of low power. Because no samples from the day 14 peak response were available, repertoires could be characterized only after the peak T cell response. Most participants were white British and females outnumbered males, and the authors suggested that clonal diversity may have been underestimated. Vaccine-associated CD4 TCRs spanned the whole spike protein, with dominant responses in regions 160-218 and 743-854. Nearly half of unique spike-specific TCRs reportedly recognized epitopes outside regions mutated in the B.1.351 and B.1.1.7 variants. After two AZD1222 doses, both the breadth and the depth of spike-specific TCRs were significantly higher than at day 0 and than in MenACWY recipients. Conclusions about previously exposed vaccinees are limited because only a handful of AZD1222 recipients were SARS-CoV-2 seropositive at baseline.

The time point tag for this specimen amounts to: about 28 days (+/-7) after the second vaccine dose. AZD1222 recipients whose second dose came at about 4 weeks and those whose second dose came at about 12 weeks were combined into one group, since spike-specific TCR depth and breadth did not differ between the two schedules. Vaccinee samples came from UK trials COV001 and COV002, including a single-blind randomized controlled phase 2/3 trial of AZD1222 (ChAdOx1 nCoV-19) in healthy adults. For TCRbeta chain sequencing, PBMC samples were collected from trial participants at day 0 and at day 28 after the second dose. The germline V gene sets CDR1 to SGHTA and CDR2 to FQGNSA. Spanning cysteine to phenylalanine, the CDR3 consists of 13 amino acids. Of all the DNA, just the CDR3 is kept, 39 bases in frame from base 1. V loses 6 bases of germline sequence and J loses 2 bases, and the interval between the two ends is 11 bases.

The CDR3 regions of human TCRbeta chains were subjected to immunosequencing. As for how the authors treated the data: Repertoire TCRs were checked for matches against a reference library of SARS-CoV-2-specific TCRs that had been generated using the MIRA antigen-specificity platform. Breadth meant the fraction of unique TCRs that were SARS-CoV-2-associated, whereas depth meant the fraction of total T cells that were SARS-CoV-2-associated. Using the MIRA data, every spike-specific TCR was mapped to the spike region that the TCR reacted to and assigned to either a CD4 or a CD8 class. Log10-transformed breadth and depth values were compared by one-way ANOVA with Sidak's multiple comparisons tests. In its TCRdb copy, this immuneACCESS table keeps in-frame sequences only and misses some clones. Where compared with another copy, unresolved V genes explain less than half of these, and the others have no known cause. The D gene and trimming were derived from the DNA, and the V and J assignments and clone size from that table. The sample has approximately 61,000 clones on record, about 81% of them singletons. The ten largest clonotypes hold approximately 24% of the sample.

To note about this clone: Its antigen is currently not known. Per-base quality was not reported, and no clone a single base away is much larger than it.

The sample was peripheral blood, taken 28 days after the second AZD1222 dose. The clonotype was recovered from an adult who received the AZD1222 COVID-19 vaccine. The sequence joins TRBV7-2 to TRBJ2-7; no D segment can be confidently identified. The nucleotide sequence is given as TGTGCCAGCAGGCCTGGGCTGACCTACGAGCAGTACTTC. This is translated as CASRPGLTYEQYF.